This T cell receptor beta chain was identified in a study of blood T cells in healthy people across ages. Peripheral blood, about 9.8 milliliters per donor, was collected. This clonotype came up a few times. The antigen is not known. Together with a sample-barcoded 5' primer, a J-beta primer mix was included in a second PCR lasting about 6 to 12 cycles. One entry per CDR3 protein results from TCRdb running MiXCR on the 5' RACE reads. Altogether approximately 730,000 distinct CDR3 sequences are present, about 53% being singletons, with the ten largest covering roughly 37%. Trimming removed 4 bases from V and 0 bases from J; junction bases left unmatched: 5. CDR3 length equals 15 residues. The germline V gene encodes CDR1 SQVTM and CDR2 ANQGSEA. Whole-study findings and limits: Per million T cells, TCR beta diversity dropped roughly linearly as age increased.

The specimen sequenced was blood. The V call is TRBV29-1, the J call TRBJ2-1, with 8 bases lining up with TRBD2. The sequence derives from a man aged 80 or over in good health. CDR3 sequence: CSVVGSGASYNEQFF. CDR3 coding DNA: TGCAGCGTTGTGGGTAGCGGGGCCTCCTACAATGAGCAGTTCTTC.